This T cell receptor (beta chain) was observed in a study of T cell responses to AZD1222 COVID-19 vaccine (dated by TCRdb to about 2021). In the study overall: AZD1222 recipients with second doses at about 4 weeks or about 12 weeks were pooled, because spike-specific TCR depth and breadth did not differ between schedules. Enrollment into the trials was organized by age into subgroups of 18-55, 56-69 and 70-plus years, and those subgroups contained approximately 160, 26 and 62 TCR-sequenced participants, respectively. A total of approximately 240 trial participants underwent TCR sequencing, of whom some 210 received two doses of AZD1222 and about 26 received two doses of the MenACWY control vaccine. Points the paper makes about the study in general: The 56-69-year group was small, and its depth increase did not reach significance, likely because of low power. Vaccine-associated CD4 TCRs spanned the whole spike protein, with dominant responses in regions 160-218 and 743-854. Epitopes outside the regions mutated in the B.1.351 and B.1.1.7 variants were reportedly recognized by nearly half of the unique spike-specific TCRs. After two AZD1222 doses, both the breadth and the depth of spike-specific TCRs were significantly higher than at day 0 and than in MenACWY recipients. Because no samples from the day 14 peak response were available, repertoires could be characterized only after the peak T cell response. Participants were mostly white British, with more females than males. The authors suggested clonal diversity may have been underestimated. Conclusions about previously exposed vaccinees are limited, since just six AZD1222 recipients were seropositive for SARS-CoV-2 at baseline.

Remarks on this clone: This clone's antigen is unknown. Base qualities are not at hand, and no much larger clone is one base apart.

The CDR3 runs 12 residues from the cysteine to the phenylalanine. Of the read, only the CDR3 DNA is kept; its 36 bases are in frame from base 1. The V and J ends are trimmed by 9 bases and 5 bases, leaving 13 bases between them. The CDR3 regions of human TCRbeta chains were analyzed by immunosequencing. In the paper's pipeline: Repertoire TCRs were checked for matches against a reference library of SARS-CoV-2-specific TCRs that had been generated using the MIRA antigen-specificity platform. Breadth meant the fraction of unique TCRs that were SARS-CoV-2-associated, whereas depth meant the fraction of total T cells that were SARS-CoV-2-associated. Using the MIRA data, each spike-specific TCR was mapped to the spike region that the TCR reacts to and placed in a CD4 or CD8 class. Log10-transformed breadth and depth values were compared by one-way ANOVA with Sidak's multiple comparisons tests. TCRdb mirrors the immuneACCESS table, restricted to in-frame sequences. Some clones are absent from its copies; in checked studies, under half trace to an unresolved V gene, and the reason for the others is unknown. V, J and clone size derive from that table, while D and trimming were established from the DNA sequence. Across this sample there are tens of thousands of clones, with more than 70% seen only once. In total, the top ten clones hold about 5.3% of the sample.

The time point label here, explained by the study, means: baseline before first vaccination. Samples from vaccinated people were obtained from the UK trials COV001 and COV002, which included a single-blind randomized controlled phase 2/3 trial of AZD1222 (ChAdOx1 nCoV-19) in healthy adults. For TCRbeta chain sequencing, PBMC samples from trial participants were taken at day 0 and at day 28 after the second dose. This sequence originates from an adult in good health. The sequence joins TRBV12-3 or TRBV12-4 to TRBJ1-2, with no reliable assignment of the D segment. The source was peripheral blood, collected on day 0 of AZD1222 vaccination. The bases read TGTGCCAGTGCCTTACGACGTTATGGCTACACCTTC. Its protein product is CASALRRYGYTF.